This is a list of T cell receptor beta chains from one sample in a study of STAT5B mutations in CD4+ large granular lymphocyte leukemia. Assay: immunoSEQ multiplex PCR; the TCRdb copy retains only in-frame clones and omits some. The sample has under 35,000 clones; 65% to 70% are singletons. The sequenced sample consisted of CD4+ T cells from blood buffy coats. The receptors derive from a human donor in good health. Both conserved end residues are part of each CDR3. Fields, in order: clone size, D gene, V gene, J gene, CDR3 DNA, CDR3 protein. A D gene is named only where the DNA matches it firmly. Size values are once, few and many counts, or a class for expanded clones, and some rows have none.

clone size: -; D gene: -; V gene: TRBV5-4; J gene: TRBJ1-3; CDR3 DNA: TGTGCCAGGCCGGGGGCATCTGGAAACACCATATATTTT; CDR3 protein: CARPGASGNTIYF
clone size: -; D gene: -; V gene: TRBV19; J gene: TRBJ2-7; CDR3 DNA: TGTGCCAGTAGTGGGACCGGGACGAGGCCTTCCTACGAGCAGTACTTC; CDR3 protein: CASSGTGTRPSYEQYF
clone size: -; D gene: TRBD1; V gene: TRBV5-5; J gene: TRBJ2-6; CDR3 DNA: TGTGCCAGCAGCCCGGGGACAGGGTCTGGGGCCAACGTCCTGACTTTC; CDR3 protein: CASSPGTGSGANVLTF
clone size: few; D gene: -; V gene: TRBV5-4; J gene: TRBJ1-2; CDR3 DNA: TGTGCCAGCAGCTCCCAGGGATCCAACTATGGCTACACCTTC; CDR3 protein: CASSSQGSNYGYTF
clone size: -; D gene: -; V gene: TRBV19; J gene: TRBJ2-7; CDR3 DNA: TGTGCCAGTAGTCCCCCCCTATCCTACGAGCAGTACTTC; CDR3 protein: CASSPPLSYEQYF
clone size: -; D gene: -; V gene: TRBV2; J gene: TRBJ2-2; CDR3 DNA: TGTGCCAGCTCAGGGAGGTGGGGGAACACCGGGGAGCTGTTTTTT; CDR3 protein: CASSGRWGNTGELFF
clone size: -; D gene: TRBD1; V gene: TRBV2; J gene: TRBJ2-5; CDR3 DNA: TGTGCCAGCAGTGATTTCGGGACAGGTATAAAAGAGACCCAGTACTTC; CDR3 protein: CASSDFGTGIKETQYF
clone size: -; D gene: TRBD2; V gene: TRBV5-1; J gene: TRBJ2-1; CDR3 DNA: TGCGCCAGCAGCTACTTAGCGGGGGGCAAGTACAATGAGCAGTTCTTC; CDR3 protein: CASSYLAGGKYNEQFF
clone size: -; D gene: TRBD2; V gene: TRBV19; J gene: TRBJ2-5; CDR3 DNA: TGTGCCAGTAGTATATACGGGGCGGGGGTAGAGACCCAGTACTTC; CDR3 protein: CASSIYGAGVETQYF
clone size: -; D gene: TRBD1; V gene: TRBV5-1; J gene: TRBJ1-2; CDR3 DNA: TGCGCCAGCAGCCCCCCGACAGGGGAGGCAGGCGGCTACACCTTC; CDR3 protein: CASSPPTGEAGGYTF
clone size: -; D gene: -; V gene: TRBV23-1; J gene: TRBJ2-7; CDR3 DNA: TGCGCCAGCAGTCAATGGGCCTTCTCCTACGAGCAGTACTTC; CDR3 protein: CASSQWAFSYEQYF
clone size: -; D gene: TRBD1; V gene: TRBV5-1; J gene: TRBJ2-7; CDR3 DNA: TGCGCCAGCAGCCCAGGGCGACAGGGGGCTCCCTTCTACGAGCAGTACTTC; CDR3 protein: CASSPGRQGAPFYEQYF
clone size: once; D gene: TRBD1; V gene: TRBV29-1; J gene: TRBJ2-2; CDR3 DNA: TGCAGCGTTGGCCGGGACAGGGGGCTGTTGAGCGGAGAGCTGTTTTTT; CDR3 protein: CSVGRDRGLLSGELFF
clone size: -; D gene: -; V gene: TRBV21-1; J gene: TRBJ2-2; CDR3 DNA: TGTGCCAGCAGCAAAGTTGCGTGGGGGAGGGCCTCTGCCGGGGAGCTGTTTTTT; CDR3 protein: CASSKVAWGRASAGELFF
clone size: -; D gene: -; V gene: TRBV5-8; J gene: TRBJ1-3; CDR3 DNA: TGTGCCAGCAGCCCAACTGGAGGGAACACCATATATTTT; CDR3 protein: CASSPTGGNTIYF
clone size: -; D gene: -; V gene: TRBV7-9; J gene: TRBJ2-5; CDR3 DNA: TGTGCCAGCAGCTTGTCCTTGGGCGAGACCCAGTACTTC; CDR3 protein: CASSLSLGETQYF
clone size: -; D gene: -; V gene: TRBV6-1; J gene: TRBJ1-3; CDR3 DNA: TGTGCCAGCACGCCCGGGGGAGCTGGAAACACCATATATTTT; CDR3 protein: CASTPGGAGNTIYF
clone size: -; D gene: -; V gene: TRBV19; J gene: TRBJ1-3; CDR3 DNA: TGTGCCAGTACCATAAGCCCCCCCGGCTCCTCTGGAAACACCATATATTTT; CDR3 protein: CASTISPPGSSGNTIYF
clone size: few; D gene: -; V gene: TRBV2; J gene: TRBJ1-5; CDR3 DNA: TGTGCCAGCAGTGAAAGGTCAGCTCTCAATAGCAATCAGCCCCAGCATTTT; CDR3 protein: CASSERSALNSNQPQHF
clone size: -; D gene: TRBD1; V gene: TRBV10-3; J gene: TRBJ1-1; CDR3 DNA: TGTGCCATCAGCCCGGACAGGGGGCGGCCCACTGAAGCTTTCTTT; CDR3 protein: CAISPDRGRPTEAFF
clone size: -; D gene: -; V gene: TRBV5-4; J gene: TRBJ1-1; CDR3 DNA: TGTGCCAGCAGCTTGGACCTGAACACTGAAGCTTTCTTT; CDR3 protein: CASSLDLNTEAFF
clone size: few; D gene: TRBD1; V gene: TRBV2; J gene: TRBJ1-2; CDR3 DNA: TGTGCCTCCACAGGGGGGACAGGGGCCTATGGCTACACCTTC; CDR3 protein: CASTGGTGAYGYTF
clone size: once; D gene: -; V gene: TRBV4-2; J gene: TRBJ1-2; CDR3 DNA: TGTGCCAGCAGCCAAGTAGGGGCCAGGGCAGGAGGCTACACCTTC; CDR3 protein: CASSQVGARAGGYTF
clone size: few; D gene: -; V gene: TRBV18; J gene: TRBJ1-6; CDR3 DNA: TGTGCCAGCTCTTCCGGTGAAGCGCCAAATTCACCCCTCCACTTT; CDR3 protein: CASSSGEAPNSPLHF
clone size: medium-sized; D gene: TRBD1; V gene: TRBV27; J gene: TRBJ1-4; CDR3 DNA: TGTGCCAGCAGTTTTGGACAGGCTAATGAAAAACTGTTTTTT; CDR3 protein: CASSFGQANEKLFF
clone size: -; D gene: -; V gene: TRBV5-5; J gene: TRBJ1-3; CDR3 DNA: TGTGCCAGCAGCTCCCCCGGGACAATCCCGGCGGACACCATATATTTT; CDR3 protein: CASSSPGTIPADTIYF
clone size: -; D gene: -; V gene: TRBV28; J gene: TRBJ1-1; CDR3 DNA: TGTGCCAGCAGTTTAGTGGTACAGAACACTGAAGCTTTCTTT; CDR3 protein: CASSLVVQNTEAFF
clone size: -; D gene: -; V gene: TRBV6-6; J gene: TRBJ1-4; CDR3 DNA: TGTGCCAGCAGCCCGGTCGGGGCCAATGAAAAACTGTTTTTT; CDR3 protein: CASSPVGANEKLFF
clone size: -; D gene: TRBD1; V gene: TRBV14; J gene: TRBJ2-1; CDR3 DNA: TGTGCCAGCAGCCACGGACAGGGCCGGTGGAATGAGCAGTTCTTC; CDR3 protein: CASSHGQGRWNEQFF
clone size: -; D gene: TRBD1; V gene: TRBV7-2; J gene: TRBJ1-2; CDR3 DNA: TGTGCCAGCAGCTTATTTGGGACAGGATCTAACTATGGCTACACCTTC; CDR3 protein: CASSLFGTGSNYGYTF
clone size: -; D gene: TRBD2; V gene: TRBV5-6; J gene: TRBJ2-3; CDR3 DNA: TGTGCCAGCAGCTTGCGAGGAGCGGGGAGGGGCACAGATACGCAGTATTTT; CDR3 protein: CASSLRGAGRGTDTQYF
clone size: -; D gene: -; V gene: TRBV19; J gene: TRBJ2-5; CDR3 DNA: TGTGCCAGTAGTATGGATCCGGGACACTCGTTCGGGGAGACTCAGTACTTC; CDR3 protein: CASSMDPGHSFGETQYF
clone size: -; D gene: TRBD1; V gene: TRBV7-2; J gene: TRBJ2-2; CDR3 DNA: TGTGCCAGCTTCTCAGGGGGACCGAACACCGGGGAGCTGTTTTTT; CDR3 protein: CASFSGGPNTGELFF
clone size: -; D gene: TRBD2; V gene: TRBV18; J gene: TRBJ2-5; CDR3 DNA: TGTGCCAGCTCACCCAACCTAGGCGGGGGGGAAGAGACCCAGTACTTC; CDR3 protein: CASSPNLGGGEETQYF
clone size: -; D gene: -; V gene: TRBV27; J gene: TRBJ2-1; CDR3 DNA: TGTGCCAGCAGTTCACAGGGCGGACTGGCCTACAATGAGCAGTTCTTC; CDR3 protein: CASSSQGGLAYNEQFF
clone size: few; D gene: TRBD1; V gene: TRBV7-2; J gene: TRBJ1-1; CDR3 DNA: TGTGCCAGCAGCCCTCGGGACAGGGGGGGCGCTTTCTTT; CDR3 protein: CASSPRDRGGAFF
clone size: -; D gene: TRBD1; V gene: TRBV7-2; J gene: TRBJ2-4; CDR3 DNA: TGTGCCAGCAGCCCGGGACAGGGCGGGGGCATTCAGTACTTC; CDR3 protein: CASSPGQGGGIQYF
clone size: once; D gene: -; V gene: TRBV7-9; J gene: TRBJ2-7; CDR3 DNA: TGTGCCAGCAGCTTAAATCCAGCGCGATCCTACGAGCAGTACTTC; CDR3 protein: CASSLNPARSYEQYF
clone size: -; D gene: -; V gene: TRBV11-2; J gene: TRBJ2-1; CDR3 DNA: TGTGCCAGCAGCTTAGTATTCCGGGCCACGGGCAATGAGCAGTTCTTC; CDR3 protein: CASSLVFRATGNEQFF
clone size: -; D gene: -; V gene: TRBV9; J gene: TRBJ1-5; CDR3 DNA: TGTGCCAGCAGCGTAGGTGAACGGAACAATCAGCCCCAGCATTTT; CDR3 protein: CASSVGERNNQPQHF
clone size: few; D gene: -; V gene: TRBV7-2; J gene: TRBJ1-1; CDR3 DNA: TGTGCCAGCAGCCGAGGGACAACTTCGAACACTGAAGCTTTCTTT; CDR3 protein: CASSRGTTSNTEAFF
clone size: few; D gene: TRBD1; V gene: TRBV7-9; J gene: TRBJ2-1; CDR3 DNA: TGTGCCAGCAGCTTGTCAGGGGGCTTCCCCAATGAGCAGTTCTTC; CDR3 protein: CASSLSGGFPNEQFF
clone size: -; D gene: TRBD1; V gene: TRBV7-2; J gene: TRBJ2-7; CDR3 DNA: TGTGCCAGCAGCCAAGGGACAGGCCGCGAGCAGTACTTC; CDR3 protein: CASSQGTGREQYF
clone size: -; D gene: TRBD1; V gene: TRBV18; J gene: TRBJ1-6; CDR3 DNA: TGTGCCAGCTCACCACCGTTGGGACAGGGTCTGGGATCACCCCTCCACTTT; CDR3 protein: CASSPPLGQGLGSPLHF
clone size: -; D gene: -; V gene: TRBV5-4; J gene: TRBJ2-3; CDR3 DNA: TGTGCCAGCAGCTTTGACAGAAACTCAGATACGCAGTATTTT; CDR3 protein: CASSFDRNSDTQYF
clone size: -; D gene: -; V gene: TRBV28; J gene: TRBJ2-4; CDR3 DNA: TGTGCCAGCAGCTCCGGGACAACCAAAAACATTCAGTACTTC; CDR3 protein: CASSSGTTKNIQYF
clone size: -; D gene: TRBD1; V gene: TRBV19; J gene: TRBJ1-5; CDR3 DNA: TGTGCCAGTAGCGGGACAGGGTCGGGTCAGCCCCAGCATTTT; CDR3 protein: CASSGTGSGQPQHF
clone size: -; D gene: TRBD2; V gene: TRBV11-3; J gene: TRBJ2-7; CDR3 DNA: TGTGCCAGCAAGGCGGGGGGAGACGAGCAGTACTTC; CDR3 protein: CASKAGGDEQYF
clone size: -; D gene: TRBD1; V gene: TRBV11-2; J gene: TRBJ2-3; CDR3 DNA: TGTGCCAGCAGCTCCTTCAGGGGGCGAGCCACAGATACGCAGTATTTT; CDR3 protein: CASSSFRGRATDTQYF
clone size: -; D gene: TRBD1; V gene: TRBV7-3; J gene: TRBJ2-2; CDR3 DNA: TGTGCCAGCAGCTCCACAGGGGGCATCGGCGGGGAGCTGTTTTTT; CDR3 protein: CASSSTGGIGGELFF
clone size: -; D gene: TRBD1; V gene: TRBV2; J gene: TRBJ1-4; CDR3 DNA: TGTGCCAGCAAGGACAGGGAAACTAATGAAAAACTGTTTTTT; CDR3 protein: CASKDRETNEKLFF
clone size: -; D gene: TRBD2; V gene: TRBV2; J gene: TRBJ2-3; CDR3 DNA: TGTGCCAGCTCCCCCGGGAGGGGGAGGATCTCAGATACGCAGTATTTT; CDR3 protein: CASSPGRGRISDTQYF
clone size: -; D gene: -; V gene: TRBV7-2; J gene: TRBJ1-1; CDR3 DNA: TGTGCCAGCAGCCTAGTAAGAACTGAAGCTTTCTTT; CDR3 protein: CASSLVRTEAFF
clone size: -; D gene: -; V gene: TRBV12-2; J gene: TRBJ2-3; CDR3 DNA: TGTGCAAGTCGCTATACTAGCGGGGGGGCCTGTAGACGTGACACAGATACGCAGTATTTT; CDR3 protein: CASRYTSGGACRRDTDTQYF
clone size: -; D gene: -; V gene: TRBV10-3; J gene: TRBJ1-6; CDR3 DNA: TGTGCCATCGGGGGCCAGTATAATTCACCCCTCCACTTT; CDR3 protein: CAIGGQYNSPLHF
clone size: -; D gene: -; V gene: TRBV29-1; J gene: TRBJ2-3; CDR3 DNA: TGCAGCGCCCCCCGATCGGGCACCACGCAGTATTTT; CDR3 protein: CSAPRSGTTQYF
clone size: -; D gene: -; V gene: TRBV25-1; J gene: TRBJ2-5; CDR3 DNA: TGTGCCAGCAGTGAAACCACTGCAAGGGGGACCCAGTACTTC; CDR3 protein: CASSETTARGTQYF